These T cell receptor beta chains were read from a single sample in a study of OX40 agonist ivuxolimab in advanced cancers. Clones were read by immunoSEQ multiplex PCR, and TCRdb kept only the in-frame ones, dropping some. Seen here are roughly 80,000 clones, approximately 89% observed once, and the top ten hold 2% to 2.5%. The specimen comprised CD4+ or CD8+ T cells sorted from blood, sampled in a trial of the OX40 agonist ivuxolimab. These receptors were taken from an adult with an advanced solid tumor such as melanoma, head and neck, liver or kidney cancer. CDR3s include the opening cysteine and the closing phenylalanine or tryptophan. The D gene is left open where the match is weak. Clone size is stated in some rows and not others, as once, few, many or a class when expanded.

v_gene	d_gene	abundance	j_gene	CDR3aa	CDR3nt
TRBV5-4	TRBD1	.	TRBJ1-4	CASSATGVEKLFF	TGTGCCAGCAGCGCAACAGGGGTGGAAAAACTGTTTTTT
TRBV5-4	.	.	TRBJ1-5	CASSLGGPNQPQHF	TGTGCCAGCAGCTTGGGGGGGCCAAATCAGCCCCAGCATTTT
TRBV2	.	.	TRBJ2-1	CASRRPDGDNEQFF	TGTGCCAGCAGACGGCCGGACGGTGACAATGAGCAGTTCTTC
TRBV28	.	.	TRBJ1-2	CASSLGGKDYGYTF	TGTGCCAGCAGTTTAGGGGGAAAGGACTATGGCTACACCTTC
TRBV2	TRBD2	.	TRBJ2-1	CASSEELAYNEQFF	TGTGCCAGCAGTGAAGAACTAGCGTACAATGAGCAGTTCTTC
TRBV9	TRBD1	.	TRBJ1-2	CASSLDRDYYGYTF	TGTGCCAGCAGCTTAGACAGGGACTACTATGGCTACACCTTC
TRBV14	.	.	TRBJ1-5	CASSKDLYQPQHF	TGTGCCAGCAGCAAGGACCTCTATCAGCCCCAGCATTTT
TRBV19	.	.	TRBJ1-2	CASTATDLYGYTF	TGTGCCAGTACGGCGACAGATCTCTATGGCTACACCTTC
TRBV30	.	.	TRBJ1-1	CAWSVARDTEAFF	TGTGCCTGGAGTGTGGCCAGGGACACTGAAGCTTTCTTT
TRBV7-8	.	.	TRBJ2-5	CATSEGWGSQETQYF	TGTGCCACCTCCGAGGGGTGGGGCAGCCAAGAGACCCAGTACTTC
TRBV12-2	.	.	TRBJ1-2	CASRLEGDF	TGTGCAAGTCGCTTAGAAGGCGATTTC
TRBV18	TRBD1	.	TRBJ1-1	CASSRGQGFTEAFF	TGTGCCAGCTCACGGGGACAGGGGTTCACTGAAGCTTTCTTT
TRBV9	.	.	TRBJ1-5	CASSGTGGQPQHF	TGTGCCAGCAGCGGGACTGGTGGTCAGCCCCAGCATTTT
TRBV7-6	.	.	TRBJ1-5	CASSLGRNQPQHF	TGTGCCAGCAGCTTAGGGCGGAATCAGCCCCAGCATTTT
TRBV11-2	.	.	TRBJ2-6	CASSWALSGANVLTF	TGTGCCAGCAGCTGGGCGTTATCTGGGGCCAACGTCCTGACTTTC
TRBV5-1	.	few	TRBJ2-1	CASSPLHTVSSYNEQFF	TGCGCCAGCAGCCCCCTACACACAGTAAGCTCCTACAATGAGCAGTTCTTC
TRBV11-2	.	.	TRBJ1-6	CASSRGGRPRGNSPLHF	TGTGCCAGCAGCCGAGGGGGGAGGCCGAGAGGGAATTCACCCCTCCACTTT
TRBV30	.	.	TRBJ2-3	CAWAAPSTDTQYF	TGTGCCTGGGCAGCACCTAGCACAGATACGCAGTATTTT
TRBV7-9	.	.	TRBJ2-2	CASSLGWVHTGELFF	TGTGCCAGCAGCCTGGGGTGGGTTCACACCGGGGAGCTGTTTTTT
TRBV5-1	TRBD1	.	TRBJ2-7	CASGDGTGPYEQYF	TGCGCCAGCGGGGACGGGACAGGTCCCTACGAGCAGTACTTC
TRBV18	.	once	TRBJ2-7	CASSPETYEQYF	TGTGCCAGCTCTCCGGAAACCTACGAGCAGTACTTC
TRBV5-4	TRBD2	.	TRBJ2-7	CASRLAGSYEQYF	TGTGCCAGCAGGCTAGCGGGCTCCTACGAGCAGTACTTC
TRBV2	.	once	TRBJ2-1	CASLRTLFNEQFF	TGTGCCAGCCTAAGGACTTTGTTCAATGAGCAGTTCTTC
TRBV27	.	.	TRBJ1-5	CASRRGGGNQPQHF	TGTGCCAGCAGACGGGGGGGAGGCAATCAGCCCCAGCATTTT
TRBV29-1	.	.	TRBJ2-7	CSVPGMVNEQYF	TGCAGCGTTCCTGGGATGGTTAACGAGCAGTACTTC
TRBV29-1	TRBD2	.	TRBJ2-1	CSVVAGVLYSEQFF	TGCAGCGTCGTAGCGGGAGTTTTGTATAGTGAGCAGTTCTTC
TRBV2	.	.	TRBJ1-5	CASSVEYNQPQHF	TGTGCCAGCAGTGTAGAGTACAATCAGCCCCAGCATTTT
TRBV7-3	.	.	TRBJ2-5	CASSPRPEETQYF	TGTGCCAGCAGTCCAAGACCCGAAGAGACCCAGTACTTC
TRBV28	TRBD1	.	TRBJ1-1	CASIPRDRGLVTEAFF	TGTGCCAGCATTCCCCGGGACAGGGGGCTAGTAACTGAAGCTTTCTTT
TRBV7-7	.	.	TRBJ1-5	CASSPLRDQPQHF	TGTGCCAGCAGCCCCCTACGGGATCAGCCCCAGCATTTT
TRBV27	TRBD1	.	TRBJ1-4	CASSIRDRGEKLFF	TGTGCCAGCAGTATCCGGGACAGGGGCGAAAAACTGTTTTTT
TRBV5-4	.	.	TRBJ2-4	CASSLSTGAENIQYF	TGTGCCAGCAGCTTGAGCACAGGAGCGGAAAACATTCAGTACTTC
TRBV9	.	.	TRBJ1-2	CASSVDAPRANYGYTF	TGTGCCAGCAGCGTAGATGCACCTAGAGCTAACTATGGCTACACCTTC
TRBV6-6	.	.	TRBJ2-7	CASSYPYEQYF	TGTGCCAGCAGTTACCCGTACGAGCAGTACTTC
TRBV6-5	TRBD1	once	TRBJ1-5	CASSFSRGRNQPQHF	TGTGCCAGCAGTTTCTCCAGGGGGCGGAATCAGCCCCAGCATTTT
TRBV7-9	TRBD2	.	TRBJ2-3	CASSYWTSGRARTDTQYF	TGTGCCAGCAGCTATTGGACTAGCGGGAGGGCCCGCACAGATACGCAGTATTTT
TRBV7-9	TRBD1	.	TRBJ2-5	CASSLGSAGGRETQYF	TGTGCCAGCAGCTTAGGGTCTGCAGGGGGACGGGAGACCCAGTACTTC
TRBV25-1	.	.	TRBJ1-1	CASSGREHTEAFF	TGTGCCAGCAGTGGAAGGGAGCACACTGAAGCTTTCTTT
TRBV12-5	TRBD2	.	TRBJ2-5	CASGLVPLTIQRESETQYF	TGTGCTAGTGGTTTGGTCCCCCTGACTATCCAGCGGGAGTCGGAGACCCAGTACTTC
TRBV20-1	.	once	TRBJ2-3	CSARRPDTQYF	TGCAGTGCTAGAAGGCCAGATACGCAGTATTTT
TRBV7-2	.	.	TRBJ1-1	CASSLVSGLNTEAFF	TGTGCCAGCAGCTTAGTTTCGGGCTTGAACACTGAAGCTTTCTTT
TRBV2	.	once	TRBJ2-5	CASSLGRIETQYF	TGTGCCAGCAGTTTGGGCAGAATCGAGACCCAGTACTTC
TRBV21-1	.	.	TRBJ1-5	CANTFKQPQHF	TGTGCCAACACCTTTAAGCAGCCCCAGCATTTT
TRBV5-1	TRBD1	.	TRBJ1-4	CASSMRQGANEKLFF	TGCGCCAGCAGCATGAGACAGGGCGCTAATGAAAAACTGTTTTTT
TRBV5-4	.	.	TRBJ1-5	CASSLFLHNSNQPQHF	TGTGCCAGCAGCTTGTTTTTACACAATAGCAATCAGCCCCAGCATTTT
TRBV7-2	.	.	TRBJ1-2	CASTQNPGTSNYGYTF	TGTGCCAGCACCCAGAACCCCGGGACGTCGAACTATGGCTACACCTTC
TRBV30	TRBD1	.	TRBJ2-1	CAWGRGAQGAYNEQFF	TGTGCCTGGGGCAGGGGGGCACAGGGGGCCTACAATGAGCAGTTCTTC
TRBV6-5	TRBD1	.	TRBJ1-2	CASSSPGTGNGYTF	TGTGCCAGCAGTTCTCCCGGGACAGGGAACGGCTACACCTTC
TRBV10-2	TRBD2	.	TRBJ2-1	CASGEGNEQFF	TGCGCCAGCGGGGAGGGGAATGAGCAGTTCTTC
TRBV2	.	.	TRBJ1-3	CASSGNTIYF	TGTGCCAGCTCTGGAAACACCATATATTTT
TRBV28	.	.	TRBJ2-5	CASRYLFGGVGAQYF	TGTGCCAGCAGATACCTTTTTGGGGGAGTAGGGGCCCAGTACTTC
TRBV19	TRBD1	few	TRBJ1-1	CASSRDRGISEAFF	TGTGCCAGTAGTAGGGACAGGGGGATTTCTGAAGCTTTCTTT
TRBV6-6	.	.	TRBJ2-1	CASGPRTLTYNEQFF	TGTGCCAGCGGTCCCAGGACACTCACCTACAATGAGCAGTTCTTC
TRBV14	.	once	TRBJ2-4	CASSQDPGKGAKNIQYF	TGTGCCAGCAGCCAAGACCCAGGGAAGGGAGCCAAAAACATTCAGTACTTC
TRBV6-4	TRBD1	.	TRBJ1-4	CASSVGTGRSEKLFF	TGTGCCAGCAGTGTCGGGACAGGGAGGAGTGAAAAACTGTTTTTT
TRBV2	.	.	TRBJ2-7	CASSVIGEQYF	TGTGCCAGCAGTGTGATAGGAGAGCAGTACTTC
TRBV7-9	.	once	TRBJ2-7	CASSFRGDRPNDEQYF	TGTGCCAGCAGCTTCCGAGGTGATAGGCCCAACGACGAGCAGTACTTC
TRBV5-1	TRBD2	.	TRBJ2-7	CASSLVLAGSYEQYF	TGCGCCAGCAGCTTGGTACTAGCGGGTTCCTACGAGCAGTACTTC
TRBV28	TRBD1	.	TRBJ2-6	CASSFPGQGYSGANVLTF	TGTGCCAGCAGTTTCCCAGGACAGGGTTATTCTGGGGCCAACGTCCTGACTTTC
TRBV19	.	.	TRBJ1-1	CASSTLGTEAFF	TGTGCCAGTAGTACCCTAGGCACTGAAGCTTTCTTT